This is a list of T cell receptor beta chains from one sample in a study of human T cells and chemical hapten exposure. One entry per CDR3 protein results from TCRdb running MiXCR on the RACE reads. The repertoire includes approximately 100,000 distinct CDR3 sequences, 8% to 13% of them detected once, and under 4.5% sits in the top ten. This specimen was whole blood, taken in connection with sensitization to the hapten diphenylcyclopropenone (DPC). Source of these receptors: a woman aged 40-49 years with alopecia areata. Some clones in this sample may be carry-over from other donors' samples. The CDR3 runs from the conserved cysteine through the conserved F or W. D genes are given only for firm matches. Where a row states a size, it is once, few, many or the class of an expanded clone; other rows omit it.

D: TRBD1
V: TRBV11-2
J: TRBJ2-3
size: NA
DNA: TGTGCCAGCAGCACGGACAGGACAGATACGCAGTATTTT
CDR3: CASSTDRTDTQYF

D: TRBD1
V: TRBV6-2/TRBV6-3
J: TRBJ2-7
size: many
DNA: TGTGCCAGCAGCATTACAGGGGAACAGGAGCAGTACTTC
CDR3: CASSITGEQEQYF

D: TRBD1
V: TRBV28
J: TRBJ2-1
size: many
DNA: TGTGCCAGCAGCACCGGGACAGGGGCGAGGAATGAGCAGTTCTTC
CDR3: CASSTGTGARNEQFF

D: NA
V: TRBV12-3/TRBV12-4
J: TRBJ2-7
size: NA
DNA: TGTGCCAGCAGTTTGGCTGGCAGACTATACGAGCAGTACTTC
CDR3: CASSLAGRLYEQYF

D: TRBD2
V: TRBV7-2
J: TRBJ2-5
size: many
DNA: TGTGCCAGCAGCTTAGACGGTAGCGGGAGAGAGACCCAGTACTTC
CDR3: CASSLDGSGRETQYF

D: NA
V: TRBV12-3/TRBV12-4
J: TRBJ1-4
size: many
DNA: TGTGCCAGCAGTTTCCATCAGGGAGGAGGTGAAAAACTGTTTTTT
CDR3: CASSFHQGGGEKLFF

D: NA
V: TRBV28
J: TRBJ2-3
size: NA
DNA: TGTGCCAGCAGCTTCCTCTCAGGAACAGATACGCAGTATTTT
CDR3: CASSFLSGTDTQYF

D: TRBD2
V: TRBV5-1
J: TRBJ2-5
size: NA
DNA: TGCGCCAGCAGCTTGGCCCCCCCGGGGGGGCAAGAGACCCAGTACTTC
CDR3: CASSLAPPGGQETQYF

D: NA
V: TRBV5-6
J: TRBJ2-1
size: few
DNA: TGTGCCAGCAGGCGGACGGTCAATGAGCAGTTCTTC
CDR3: CASRRTVNEQFF

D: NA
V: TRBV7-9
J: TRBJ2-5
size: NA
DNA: TGTGCCAGCAGCTTAGCGGCCTACCAAGAGACCCAGTACTTC
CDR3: CASSLAAYQETQYF

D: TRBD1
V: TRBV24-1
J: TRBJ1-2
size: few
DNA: TGTGCCACCAGTGACCGACGGACAGGGGCGTGGGTCGCTAACTATGGCTACACCTTC
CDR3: CATSDRRTGAWVANYGYTF

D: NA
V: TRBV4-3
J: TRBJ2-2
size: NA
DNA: TGCGCCAGCAGCCAGCGAGGGATCACCGGGGAGCTGTTTTTT
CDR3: CASSQRGITGELFF

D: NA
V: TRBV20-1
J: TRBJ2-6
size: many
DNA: TGCAGTGCTAGGCAGGGGATCTCTGGGGCCAACGTCCTGACTTTC
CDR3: CSARQGISGANVLTF

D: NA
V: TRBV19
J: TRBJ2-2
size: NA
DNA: TGTGCCAGTAGTCAACCGGGGAAGAACACCGGGGAGCTGTTTTTT
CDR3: CASSQPGKNTGELFF

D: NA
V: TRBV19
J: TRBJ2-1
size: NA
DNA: TGTGCCAGTAGTACAGCCCTGGGCAATGAGCAGTTCTTC
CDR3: CASSTALGNEQFF

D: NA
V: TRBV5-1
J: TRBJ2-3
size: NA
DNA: TGCGCCAGCAGCTTGGTGGGGGGCCCGAGCACAGATACGCAGTATTTT
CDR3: CASSLVGGPSTDTQYF

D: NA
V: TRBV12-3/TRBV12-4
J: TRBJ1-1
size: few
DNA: TGTGCCAGCAGTCCCACTTACAGGAATCGCAACACTGAAGCTTTCTTT
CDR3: CASSPTYRNRNTEAFF

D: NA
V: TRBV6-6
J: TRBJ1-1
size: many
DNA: TGTGCCAGCAGTTCAGGGATAGTGAACACTGAAGCTTTCTTT
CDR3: CASSSGIVNTEAFF

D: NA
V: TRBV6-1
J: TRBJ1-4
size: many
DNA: TGTGCCAGCAGTGAAGCAGGTGGGCCGAATGAAAAACTGTTTTTT
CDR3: CASSEAGGPNEKLFF

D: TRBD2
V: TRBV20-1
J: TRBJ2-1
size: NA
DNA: TGCAGTGCTGTCGGACTAGTCAGCGATGAGCAGTTCTTC
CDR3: CSAVGLVSDEQFF

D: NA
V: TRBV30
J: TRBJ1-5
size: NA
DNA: TGTGCCTGGAGCCAGGGAAGGGGCTATAGCAATCAGCCCCAGCATTTT
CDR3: CAWSQGRGYSNQPQHF

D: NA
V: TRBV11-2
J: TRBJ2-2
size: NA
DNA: TGTGCCAGCAGCTTGGTTGCACGCTTCACCGGGGAGCTGTTTTTT
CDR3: CASSLVARFTGELFF

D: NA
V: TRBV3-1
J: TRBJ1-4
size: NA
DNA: TGTGCCAGCAGCCTCACTAGTGGGGGCGTTAATGAAAAACTGTTTTTT
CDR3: CASSLTSGGVNEKLFF

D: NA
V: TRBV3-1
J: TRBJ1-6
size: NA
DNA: TGTGCCAGCAGCCACGGGGAGGTGTCTAATTCACCCCTCCACTTT
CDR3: CASSHGEVSNSPLHF

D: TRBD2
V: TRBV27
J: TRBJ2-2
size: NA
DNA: TGTGCCAGCAGTTTTGGGACTAGCGGGATCGGGGGTAGCGCCGGGGAGCTGTTTTTT
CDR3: CASSFGTSGIGGSAGELFF

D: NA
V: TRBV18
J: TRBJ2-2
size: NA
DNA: TGTGCCAGCTCACCATTTAAGGCGGCGAACACCGGGGAGCTGTTTTTT
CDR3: CASSPFKAANTGELFF

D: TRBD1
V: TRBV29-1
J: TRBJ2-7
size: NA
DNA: TGCAGCGTGGGCCCTGGGACAGGGACCTACGAGCAGTACTTC
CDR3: CSVGPGTGTYEQYF

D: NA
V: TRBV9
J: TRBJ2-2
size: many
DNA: TGTGCCAGCAGCGGCCCCGTGGGCGGGGAGCTGTTTTTT
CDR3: CASSGPVGGELFF

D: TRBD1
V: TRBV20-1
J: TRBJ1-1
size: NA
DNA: TGCAGTGCTAGAGATCGAAGAGGGGGCGCTGAAGCTTTCTTT
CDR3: CSARDRRGGAEAFF